Shown below are 26 T cell receptor beta chains from a single sample sequenced in a study of blood T cells in healthy people across ages. A second PCR, run for about 6 to 12 cycles, used a sample-barcoded 5' primer plus a J-beta primer mix. TCRdb redid the calling of the 5' RACE reads with MiXCR, one entry per CDR3 protein. Seen here are some 940,000 distinct CDR3 sequences, about 29% observed once, and the top ten hold roughly 10%. The data also belong to a second study, concerning T cells of mothers and their children.

Sequences were obtained from blood. Receptors were obtained from a woman in her 40s in good health.

This clonotype has a handful of counts. The genes are TRBV7-6 and TRBJ1-3, with a possible D match to TRBD1 (5 bases). The CDR3 has 16 amino acids. From germline, CDR1 is SGHVS and CDR2 FNYEAQ. Deletions cut 1 base from V and 0 bases from J, with 10 bases between. The DNA of the CDR3 is TGTGCCAGCAGCTTAGGGGGGGTGTCCTCTGGAAACACCATATATTTT. Protein: CASSLGGVSSGNTIYF.

The chain uses TRBV5-5 and TRBJ1-1; 7 bases match TRBD1. With 3 bases clipped from V and 0 bases from J, the junction kept 8 bases outside the gene matches. Per germline, CDR1 SGHKS and CDR2 YYEKEE (reference sequence). The CDR3 runs to 16 residues. CDR3 sequence: CASSSQFRGMNTEAFF. The CDR3 DNA sequence: TGTGCCAGCAGCTCCCAGTTCAGGGGGATGAACACTGAAGCTTTCTTT.

In its sample, this clonotype was seen many times. The V and J genes are TRBV15 and TRBJ2-7; 8 bases are a match to TRBD2. J gave up 2 bases and V 0 bases, and 3 bases lay outside the gene matches. There are 15 residues in the CDR3. Per germline, CDR1 LNHNV and CDR2 YYDKDF (reference sequence). Here the CDR3 DNA reads TGTGCCACCAGCAGAGAGCGGGGGGTAACCTACGAGCAGTACTTC. Its protein is CATSRERGVTYEQYF.

The CDR3 is CASLETGTLGARRGYTF. Here the CDR3 DNA reads TGTGCCAGTCTGGAGACCGGGACTCTTGGCGCTCGGCGAGGCTACACCTTC. This chain joins TRBV19 and TRBJ1-2; D possibly corresponds to TRBD1 (5 bases). Germline CDR1 LNHDA, CDR2 SQIVND (reference sequence). Trimming removed 8 bases at V and 8 bases at J, with 30 bases between. This CDR3 comprises 17 residues. Supplemented by reference TRBV19 and TRBJ1-2, the full variable domain reads DGGITQSPKYLFRKEGQNVTLSCEQNLNHDAMYWYRQDPGQGLRLIYYSQIVNDFQKGDIAEGYSVSREKKESFPLTVTSAQKNPTAFYLCASLETGTLGARRGYTFGSGTRLTVV.

The chain is built from TRBV12-3 or TRBV12-4 and TRBJ1-2; no reliable D call. This CDR3 is built from 14 residues. Between the trimmed V and J ends, which lost 5 bases and 7 bases, there was a span of 17 bases. CDR3 bases: TGTGCCAGCAGTCCCAACGCCGGACGTGTTGGCTACACCTTC. It is translated as CASSPNAGRVGYTF.

This clonotype turned up a few times. V usage is TRBV30 and J usage is TRBJ2-5; 10 bases align to TRBD1. Germline-derived CDR1 and CDR2 are GTSNPN and SVGIG (reference sequence). This CDR3 spans 13 amino acids. The trim removed 1 base at V and 5 bases at J, leaving 1 base unmatched. CDR3 nucleotide sequence: TGTGCCTGGAGTGCGGGACAGGGGGAGACCCAGTACTTC. Its protein product is CAWSAGQGETQYF.

The genes are TRBV28 and TRBJ1-5, with D perhaps TRBD1 (6 bases). Trimming took off 4 bases at V and 0 bases at J, with 22 bases between the two ends. Germline lookup yields CDR1 MDHEN and CDR2 SYDVKM. The CDR3 runs 19 residues. The CDR3 region is CASSSRGRGLNYSNQPQHF. DNA for the CDR3: TGTGCCAGCAGTTCCCGGGGCAGGGGACTCAATTATAGCAATCAGCCCCAGCATTTT.

This clonotype was detected many times. The chain uses TRBV15 and TRBJ2-1, with TRBD1 identical over 7 bases. Germline loops: CDR1 LNHNV, CDR2 YYDKDF (reference sequence). The V and J ends lost 8 bases and 3 bases, in that order; junction bases with no gene match: 4. CDR3 length: 13 amino acids. Here the CDR3 reads CATSGQLYNEQFF. DNA for the CDR3: TGTGCCACCTCGGGACAGCTCTACAATGAGCAGTTCTTC.

The CDR3 DNA sequence: TGTGCCAGCAGCTTATTCCCCCTCACACCTGACTCTGGGGCCAACGTCCTGACTTTC. Its translation is CASSLFPLTPDSGANVLTF. The V gene is TRBV7-9, the J gene TRBJ2-6; D is uncertain. Deletions cut 2 bases from V and 0 bases from J, with 17 bases between. The CDR3 runs 19 residues. Per germline, CDR1 SEHNR and CDR2 FQNEAQ (reference sequence).

V gene TRBV12-3 or TRBV12-4 combines with J gene TRBJ2-4; D remains ambiguous. V was trimmed by 5 bases and J by 4 bases, leaving 12 bases between them. CDR3 length equals 14 residues. In nucleotides, the CDR3 is TGTGCCAGCAGTCGGACGGAAACTAAAAACATTCAGTACTTC. As protein: CASSRTETKNIQYF.

This clonotype was seen a few times. A much bigger clone sits one base away, suggesting this may be a read error. The CDR3 DNA follows: TGCAGTGCTAGGCCCAGGGAATTCTACAATGAGCAGTACTTC. Amino acid sequence: CSARPREFYNEQYF. The chain links TRBV20-1 to TRBJ2-4; weak D call: TRBD1 (5 bases). The CDR3 loop spans 14 amino acids. CDR1 DFQATT and CDR2 SNEGSKA come from the germline V gene (reference sequence). V was shortened by 3 bases and J by 13 bases, with 22 bases between the two germline ends.

This clonotype was counted a few times. The gene calls are TRBV9 and TRBJ2-3, with 12 bases lining up with TRBD2. The CDR3 runs to 17 residues. From germline, CDR1 is SGDLS and CDR2 YYNGEE. Trimming at V came to 3 bases and at J to 2 bases, leaving 7 bases not matched to a gene. CDR3 protein: CASSAASGGAVTDTQYF. As DNA, the CDR3 is TGTGCCAGCAGCGCCGCTAGCGGGGGGGCTGTCACAGATACGCAGTATTTT.

This clonotype was observed at least ten times. The rearrangement links TRBV6-5 to TRBJ2-7; D is unclear. The CDR3 is 14 amino acids. Trimming pared 4 bases from V and 7 bases from J, leaving 17 bases between. Per germline, CDR1 MNHEY and CDR2 SVGAGI. The CDR3 DNA is TGTGCCAGCAGTTTAACAACCGGGCCCCAGGAGCAGTACTTC. Protein sequence: CASSLTTGPQEQYF.

This chain links TRBV6-5 with TRBJ2-1; 8 bases are a match to TRBD2. The CDR3 consists of 16 residues. The germline V gene has CDR1 MNHEY and CDR2 SVGAGI. V shed 6 bases, J shed 9 bases, and the junction held 16 bases outside the gene matches. Here the CDR3 reads CASRARAGAPGGEQFF. DNA of the CDR3: TGTGCCAGCAGGGCGCGAGCGGGGGCGCCAGGCGGTGAGCAGTTCTTC.

This clonotype was found a few times. The chain joins TRBV10-3 to TRBJ1-6; TRBD1 agrees at 7 bases. Looked up from germline, CDR1 is ENHRY and CDR2 is SYGVKD. The length of the CDR3 is 13 residues. V was clipped by 5 bases and J by 7 bases; unmatched bases: 2. This chain's CDR3 is CAISSQGNSPLHF. CDR3 DNA sequence: TGTGCCATCAGTTCACAGGGGAATTCACCCCTCCACTTT.

This clonotype was seen many times. V and J are TRBV7-3 and TRBJ1-2; D perhaps matches TRBD1 (5 bases). The CDR3 consists of 13 residues. Trimming removed 5 bases from V and 4 bases from J, with 11 bases in between. Germline V CDR1 and CDR2: SGHTA, FQGTGA. The DNA of the CDR3 is TGTGCCAGCAGCCCAGGGCGACTCTATGGCTACACCTTC. It encodes CASSPGRLYGYTF.

J is TRBJ2-5 and V is TRBV20-1, with D uncertain. CDR3 size: 12 residues. Trimming shortened V by 8 bases and J by 9 bases, and 19 bases separated the two germline ends. Germline V lookup: CDR1 DFQATT, CDR2 SNEGSKA (reference sequence). CDR3 DNA: TGCAGTTCCAAGACCATTCATGGGGCCCAGTACTTC. As protein: CSSKTIHGAQYF.

For this clonotype: A much larger clone sits a single nucleotide away, making a read error possible. CDR3 sequence (DNA): TGTGCCAGCAGCTTAGATCTAACAGGGAGCGCAGAGACCCAGTACTTC. Residues: CASSLDLTGSAETQYF. V usage is TRBV11-2 and J usage is TRBJ2-5, with D possibly TRBD1 on 6 matching bases. Germline loops: CDR1 SGHAT, CDR2 FQNNGV. This CDR3 is built from 16 residues. With 0 bases removed from V and 4 bases from J, the gap between germline ends came to 15 bases.

J is TRBJ1-2 and V is TRBV6-2 or TRBV6-3, with a weak D call TRBD1 (6 bases). Germline V gives CDR1 MNHEY, CDR2 SVGEGT. The CDR3 totals 18 residues. Trimming shortened V by 6 bases and J by 3 bases, and 26 bases separated the two germline ends. The CDR3 sequence is CASRKSYNPQGMDYGYTF. The CDR3 DNA sequence: TGTGCCAGCAGGAAAAGCTACAACCCACAGGGAATGGACTATGGCTACACCTTC.

This clonotype has at least ten counts. A read error may explain this, as a much larger clone is one base away. The CDR3 DNA reads as TGTGCCAGCAGTGACTCGGGGGGCTCCTACAATGAGCAGTACTTC. This gives the protein CASSDSGGSYNEQYF. The genes are TRBV6-4 and TRBJ2-1; D possibly uses TRBD1 or TRBD2 (6 bases each). The DNA matches TRBJ2-7 better at its end, which makes the J call doubtful. The CDR3 sequence is 15 residues long. CDR1 is MRHNA and CDR2 is SNTAGT in the germline V gene.

This clonotype was counted between two and nine times. The chain combines TRBV6-4 with TRBJ1-6; D remains unclear. V was clipped by 0 bases and J by 13 bases, with 13 bases between them. This CDR3 is built from 14 residues. Per germline, CDR1 MRHNA and CDR2 SNTAGT. CDR3 residues: CASSDSGIAGPLHF. The CDR3 DNA reads as TGTGCCAGCAGTGACTCGGGTATCGCGGGGCCCCTCCACTTT.

This clonotype was recorded only once. This chain connects TRBV4-3 to TRBJ2-5; the D is unclear. The DNA end lines up better with TRBJ2-7; the J call may be wrong. Germline V gene lookup returns CDR1 LGHNA and CDR2 YSLEER. The CDR3 totals 14 residues. The CDR3 coding sequence is TGCGCCAGCAGCCAAGACAAGGGCAACTACGAGCAGTACTTC. Translation gives CASSQDKGNYEQYF.

J is TRBJ2-7 and V is TRBV3-1, with TRBD2 as a possible D gene (6 bases). This CDR3 region has 14 residues. Trimming shortened V by 1 base and J by 6 bases, and 13 bases separated the two germline ends. The germline V gene encodes CDR1 LGHDT and CDR2 YNNKEL (reference sequence). CDR3 residues: CASSQGERRAEQYF. CDR3 sequence (DNA): TGTGCCAGCAGCCAAGGGGAAAGGAGGGCCGAGCAGTACTTC.

As for this clonotype: A much bigger clone sits one base away, suggesting this may be a read error. This chain connects TRBV3-1 to TRBJ1-2; D is unclear. The CDR3 runs 18 residues. CDR1 and CDR2 from the germline V gene are LGHDT and YNNKEL (reference sequence). CDR3 region: CASCQESRTRSPERGYTF. The DNA for the CDR3 is TGTGCCAGCTGCCAAGAAAGCCGGACCCGGAGCCCGGAACGAGGCTACACCTTC.

The V and J genes are TRBV9 and TRBJ1-2, with 8 positions matching TRBD1. V lost 3 bases and J lost 4; bases outside the gene matches: 8. This CDR3 is 15 amino acids long. The germline CDR1 and CDR2 sequences are SGDLS and YYNGEE. In nucleotides, the CDR3 is TGTGCCAGCAGCGCTGACCCAGGGGGCACCTATGGCTACACCTTC. Its translation is CASSADPGGTYGYTF.

This clonotype has ten or more counts. The chain couples TRBV3-1 to TRBJ1-1, with D maybe TRBD1 (5 bases). The CDR3 extends over 14 amino acids. Trimming shortened V by 1 base and J by 6 bases, and 12 bases separated the two germline ends. The germline gives CDR1 LGHDT, CDR2 YNNKEL (reference sequence). The chain's CDR3 is CASSQGGATAEAFF. The DNA of the CDR3 is TGTGCCAGCAGCCAAGGAGGGGCTACAGCTGAAGCTTTCTTT.